Following are 29 T cell receptor beta chains from one sample sequenced in a study of cytomegalovirus exposure and HLA in healthy donors (dated by TCRdb to 2015 to 2018). The library was made by the immunoSEQ multiplex PCR assay. TCRdb limited this immuneACCESS table to in-frame rearrangements with V and J called. A share of clones is missing; checked studies link under half to unresolved V genes, and the rest is unexplained. The sample contains 65,000 or so clones, around 90% of them found a single time. Of the sample, 1% to 1.5% falls within the top ten clones. The sample comprised PBMCs. Receptors originate from a woman aged 18-29 years in good health and CMV-seronegative.

The J gene is TRBJ2-1, the V gene TRBV20-1; TRBD1 is a possible D gene (5 bases). Germline V gene data show CDR1 as DFQATT and CDR2 as SNEGSKA (reference sequence). This CDR3 region has 11 residues. V was trimmed by 5 bases and J by 8 bases, leaving 10 bases between them. The CDR3 DNA is TGCAGTGCTCTCAAGGGGCATGAGCAGTTCTTC. This codes for CSALKGHEQFF.

The CDR3 protein is CASRARAGMNSPLHF. CDR3 bases: TGTGCCAGTAGGGCCAGGGCAGGGATGAATTCACCCCTCCACTTT. The chain has TRBV19 and TRBJ1-6; a possible D gene is TRBD1 (5 bases). The germline CDR1 and CDR2 sequences are LNHDA and SQIVND (reference sequence). This CDR3 has 15 amino acids. The V end was cut by 6 bases, the J end by 7 bases, with 16 bases between.

The chain couples TRBV5-6 to TRBJ2-3, with no clear D. Per germline, CDR1 SGHDT and CDR2 YYEEEE. The CDR3 length is 14 residues. The V end was cut by 4 bases, the J end by 2 bases, with 11 bases between. The CDR3 protein is CASSLSGATDTQYF. CDR3 DNA sequence: TGTGCCAGCAGCCTGTCCGGAGCCACAGATACGCAGTATTTT.

This clone qualifies as medium-sized. V gene TRBV4-1 combines with J gene TRBJ2-3, with 10 bases matching TRBD2. The V and J ends lost 1 base and 5 bases, in that order; junction bases with no gene match: 9. This CDR3 comprises 17 residues. The germline V gene encodes CDR1 MGHRA and CDR2 YSYEKL. The CDR3 sequence: CASSQVRAGGPKDTQYF. Written as DNA, the CDR3 is TGCGCCAGCAGCCAAGTACGAGCGGGGGGGCCAAAAGATACGCAGTATTTT.

The V and J genes are TRBV29-1 and TRBJ2-7; 11 bases map to TRBD1. The CDR3 runs to 15 residues. V shed 6 bases, J shed 3 bases, and the junction held 10 bases outside the gene matches. Germline V gene data show CDR1 as SQVTM and CDR2 as ANQGSEA. CDR3 coding DNA: TGCAGCGTGGATGGACAGGGGGCAGGCTTCTACGAGCAGTACTTC. This gives the protein CSVDGQGAGFYEQYF.

The chain links TRBV5-1 to TRBJ1-6; 7 bases map to TRBD1. The germline gives CDR1 SGHRS, CDR2 YFSETQ. The J segment lost 6 bases and the V segment lost 0 bases, leaving 3 bases of the junction unmatched. The CDR3 has 15 residues. The CDR3 reads CASSLDRQGNSPLHF. CDR3 in DNA: TGCGCCAGCAGCTTGGATAGACAGGGTAATTCACCCCTCCACTTT.

The chain couples TRBV6-1 to TRBJ1-5; D not resolved. This CDR3 comprises 14 residues. Between the trimmed V and J ends, which lost 2 bases and 6 bases, there was a span of 11 bases. Germline V CDR1 and CDR2: MNHNS, SASEGT. The CDR3 protein is CASSEQFSGQPQHF. The CDR3 nucleotides read TGTGCCAGCAGTGAACAGTTTTCGGGTCAGCCCCAGCATTTT.

The chain links TRBV11-2 to TRBJ2-7, with 7 bases fitting TRBD2. CDR1 and CDR2 (germline): SGHAT, FQNNGV. This CDR3 has 14 amino acids. J was trimmed by 4 bases and V by 6 bases; bases with no gene match: 9. The CDR3 DNA sequence: TGTGCCAGCAGTTATTCCGGGGGGATTTACGAGCAGTACTTC. Its protein is CASSYSGGIYEQYF.

The chain carries TRBV6-4 and TRBJ2-2, with D possibly matching TRBD2 (8 bases). Trimming left V 5 bases short and J 7 bases short, with 17 bases between. Germline CDR1 reads MRHNA; CDR2 reads SNTAGT. The CDR3 length is 15 residues. The CDR3 loop reads CASSPREGAGGELFF. DNA of the CDR3: TGTGCCAGCAGTCCCCGGGAGGGGGCAGGCGGGGAGCTGTTTTTT.

The chain employs TRBV30 and TRBJ1-4; D gene unclear. V lost 5 bases and J lost 8, with 15 bases in between. Per the germline V gene, CDR1 is GTSNPN and CDR2 is SVGIG (reference sequence). The CDR3 is made up of 13 amino acids. The CDR3 loop reads CAWSRSGREKLFF. The CDR3 region has the DNA TGTGCCTGGTCAAGGTCCGGGAGGGAAAAACTGTTTTTT.

The chain employs TRBV10-3 and TRBJ2-1; D call uncertain. The CDR3 is made up of 12 amino acids. The ends were cut back, 8 bases at V and 9 bases at J, with 14 bases in the middle. CDR1 and CDR2 from the germline V gene are ENHRY and SYGVKD. CDR3 residues: CAIVDKAGEQFF. For the CDR3, the DNA is TGTGCCATCGTTGATAAAGCTGGTGAGCAGTTCTTC.

The chain employs TRBV19 and TRBJ1-2, with TRBD1 matching over 8 bases. Trimming took 7 bases from V and 0 from J; bases not matched to a gene: 10. Per the germline V gene, CDR1 is LNHDA and CDR2 is SQIVND (reference sequence). The CDR3 is made up of 16 amino acids. This CDR3 reads CASKVLDRATNYGYTF. The CDR3 DNA is TGTGCCAGTAAAGTACTGGACAGGGCAACTAACTATGGCTACACCTTC.

This clone was observed a single time. This chain uses TRBV7-8 with TRBJ1-6; D uncertain. CDR1 is SGHVS and CDR2 is FQNEAQ in the germline V gene. Trimming took 2 bases from V and 8 from J, leaving 10 bases between them. CDR3 length: 14 residues. The CDR3, as DNA: TGTGCCAGCAGCTTATCGGGATTCGATTCACCCCTCCACTTT. This translates into CASSLSGFDSPLHF.

The chain couples TRBV4-1 to TRBJ2-7; TRBD2 matches at 12 bases. CDR1 and CDR2 from the germline V gene are MGHRA and YSYEKL. This CDR3 has 15 amino acids. The V segment lost 2 bases and the J segment 5 bases; nucleotides outside the gene matches: 4. CDR3 sequence: CASSQLAGGPHEQYF. DNA of the CDR3: TGCGCCAGCAGCCAACTAGCGGGAGGGCCCCACGAGCAGTACTTC.

The CDR3 is CASSVGQGLRNEKLFF. CDR3 DNA sequence: TGTGCCAGCAGTGTGGGACAGGGGCTTAGAAATGAAAAACTGTTTTTT. This chain uses TRBV25-1 with TRBJ1-4; TRBD1 aligns across 10 bases. The germline V gene encodes CDR1 MGHDK and CDR2 SYGVNS. The CDR3 has 16 amino acids. V trimming: 4 bases; J trimming: 5 bases; junction bases outside the gene matches: 7.

The V gene is TRBV5-4, the J gene TRBJ2-7, with D possibly matching TRBD2 (5 bases). V was trimmed by 0 bases and J by 5 bases, leaving 18 bases between them. The CDR3 has 16 residues. CDR1 and CDR2 from the germline V gene are SGHNT and YYREEE (reference sequence). CDR3 nucleotides: TGTGCCAGCAGCTTGGGTCGGGAAAGGGCCCTGAACGAGCAGTACTTC. Its protein product is CASSLGRERALNEQYF.

Of note for this clone: At one end the junction does not follow the germline gene, possibly because of a read error. The CDR3 DNA follows: TGTGCCGGCAGCTTAGAATCCCTCGCGACAGGGCAGGGCAATGAGCAGTTCTTC. This translates into CAGSLESLATGQGNEQFF. V and J are TRBV13 and TRBJ2-1, with 7 bases lining up with TRBD1. This CDR3 spans 18 amino acids. Germline values: CDR1 PRHDT, CDR2 FYEKMQ (reference sequence).

The chain combines TRBV19 with TRBJ1-1, with TRBD1 matching 9 bases. The CDR3 contains 14 residues. CDR1 is LNHDA, CDR2 SQIVND, per germline (reference sequence). J gave up 6 bases and V 4 bases, and 6 bases lay outside the gene matches. CDR3 sequence: CASSTDRGFAEAFF. The CDR3 region has the DNA TGTGCCAGTAGTACCGACAGGGGGTTCGCTGAAGCTTTCTTT.

V gene TRBV9 combines with J gene TRBJ1-2; tentative D call: TRBD1 (5 bases). The CDR3 spans 17 residues. Trimming took 2 bases from V and 0 from J, leaving 17 bases between them. Germline values: CDR1 SGDLS, CDR2 YYNGEE. The CDR3 spells CASSVDRAGGTNYGYTF. The CDR3 region has the DNA TGTGCCAGCAGCGTTGATCGGGCCGGGGGGACTAACTATGGCTACACCTTC.

V usage is TRBV15 and J usage is TRBJ2-1; TRBD2 matches 8 bases. V gave up 3 bases and J gave up 3 bases; unmatched junction bases: 10. The CDR3 is made up of 17 amino acids. CDR1 LNHNV and CDR2 YYDKDF come from the germline V gene (reference sequence). DNA of the CDR3: TGTGCCACCAGCAGTAAAAGCGGGAGTAAGGACTACAATGAGCAGTTCTTC. Translated: CATSSKSGSKDYNEQFF.

This clone was counted once. V usage is TRBV28 and J usage is TRBJ2-7, with 8 positions matching TRBD2. The CDR3 is 12 residues long. The V and J ends lost 3 bases and 8 bases, in that order; junction bases with no gene match: 3. CDR1 MDHEN and CDR2 SYDVKM come from the germline V gene. The CDR3 is CASSLTSDKQYF. The CDR3 DNA reads TGTGCCAGCAGTTTGACTAGCGATAAGCAGTACTTC.

The V call is TRBV12-2, the J call TRBJ2-1; TRBD2 was called by the table and not checked on the DNA. TRBV12-2 is given as a pseudogene. The CDR3 is 16 amino acids. This CDR3 is CASRLRSGKTYNEQFF. In DNA form, the CDR3 reads TGTGCAAGTCGCTTACGAAGCGGGAAGACCTACAATGAGCAGTTCTTC.

The rearrangement links TRBV7-9 to TRBJ1-2, with a weak D call TRBD1 (6 bases). Germline V gene sequence: CDR1 SEHNR, CDR2 FQNEAQ (reference sequence). V was pared by 1 base and J by 8 bases, with 17 bases between. There are 15 residues in the CDR3. The CDR3 DNA sequence: TGTGCCAGCAGCTTAGAGGTTGACAGGATGTACGGCTACACCTTC. Protein product: CASSLEVDRMYGYTF.

The chain is built from TRBV6-4 and TRBJ2-1; 8 bases fit TRBD2. Germline lookup yields CDR1 MRHNA and CDR2 SNTAGT. The length of the CDR3 is 15 residues. The ends lost 6 bases at V and 8 bases at J; junction bases unmatched: 12. This CDR3 is CASSPVAGTMDEQFF. The CDR3, as DNA: TGTGCCAGCAGCCCCGTAGCGGGAACCATGGATGAGCAGTTCTTC.

This clone was counted a few times. The V and J genes are TRBV2 and TRBJ1-5; 7 positions match TRBD1. CDR1 and CDR2 (germline): SNHLY, FYNNEI. V trimming: 6 bases; J trimming: 2 bases; junction bases outside the gene matches: 4. The CDR3 runs 14 residues. The CDR3 bases are TGTGCCAGCAGCGTTGGACAGGGCAATCAGCCCCAGCATTTT. Translated, it gives CASSVGQGNQPQHF. Variable domain in full (rest from reference TRBV2 and TRBJ1-5): EPEVTQTPSHQVTQMGQEVILRCVPISNHLYFYWYRQILGQKVEFLVSFYNNEISEKSEIFDDQFSVERPDGSNFTLKIRSTKLEDSAMYFCASSVGQGNQPQHFGDGTRLSIL.

This clone was observed once. The chain employs TRBV5-4 and TRBJ2-6; 12 bases fit TRBD2. CDR1 and CDR2 from the germline V gene are SGHNT and YYREEE (reference sequence). CDR3 length: 18 amino acids. J gave up 4 bases and V 3 bases, and 8 bases lay outside the gene matches. Written as DNA, the CDR3 is TGTGCCAGCAGCTCCCCTAGCGGGGGGGCCTCCGGGGCCAACGTCCTGACTTTC. Residues: CASSSPSGGASGANVLTF.

The gene calls are TRBV4-2 and TRBJ1-6; no clear D. CDR3 size: 15 residues. Germline CDR1 and CDR2: LGHNA and YNFKEQ. V lost 3 bases, J lost 8 bases, and 14 bases lay in between. The CDR3 sequence: CASSHLPGEDSPLHF. The CDR3 DNA follows: TGTGCCAGCAGCCACCTGCCCGGGGAGGATTCACCCCTCCACTTT.

The chain couples TRBV18 to TRBJ1-2; 8 positions match TRBD1. Germline V gene sequence: CDR1 KGHSH, CDR2 LQKENI. V was clipped by 3 bases and J by 3 bases; unmatched bases: 3. CDR3 length equals 14 residues. The CDR3, as DNA: TGTGCCAGCTCACCGGGACAGGAGCACTATGGCTACACCTTC. This codes for CASSPGQEHYGYTF.

This chain connects TRBV19 to TRBJ1-2; 9 nucleotides agree with TRBD1. CDR3 length equals 14 residues. Trimming removed 1 base from V and 5 bases from J; junction bases left unmatched: 2. Germline assignment: CDR1 LNHDA and CDR2 SQIVND (reference sequence). The CDR3 is CASSIADRGYGYTF. In DNA form, the CDR3 reads TGTGCCAGTAGTATAGCGGACAGGGGATATGGCTACACCTTC.